This record covers a single TCR beta chain. As yet, its antigen is unknown. The sample comes from a study of cytomegalovirus exposure and HLA in healthy donors. The donors formed part of the 120-subject validation cohort, distinct from the roughly 600-subject first cohort. Trimming took 7 bases from V and 6 from J, leaving 13 bases between them. This CDR3 is 13 amino acids long. From germline, CDR1 is MDHEN and CDR2 SYDVKM. Study outcomes and limitations: Specific recognition of CMV antigens was confirmed in vitro for a few chains (all CMV-associated). Some public TCRs appeared in many individuals, while most sequences were rare. The study flagged approximately 180 TCR beta chains as cytomegalovirus-associated.

Using immunoSEQ multiplex PCR, the repertoire was profiled, and TCRdb retains in-frame clones only, with some absent. Here the sample spans about 55,000 clones, 80% to 95% being singletons. The V call is TRBV28, the J call TRBJ2-1; the D gene is possibly TRBD2 (6 bases). The clonotype comes from a man aged 18 to 30 in good health and CMV-seronegative. Sequences were obtained from PBMCs. The CDR3 protein is CASKSGRSNEQFF. The CDR3 region has the DNA TGTGCCAGCAAAAGCGGGCGAAGCAATGAGCAGTTCTTC.